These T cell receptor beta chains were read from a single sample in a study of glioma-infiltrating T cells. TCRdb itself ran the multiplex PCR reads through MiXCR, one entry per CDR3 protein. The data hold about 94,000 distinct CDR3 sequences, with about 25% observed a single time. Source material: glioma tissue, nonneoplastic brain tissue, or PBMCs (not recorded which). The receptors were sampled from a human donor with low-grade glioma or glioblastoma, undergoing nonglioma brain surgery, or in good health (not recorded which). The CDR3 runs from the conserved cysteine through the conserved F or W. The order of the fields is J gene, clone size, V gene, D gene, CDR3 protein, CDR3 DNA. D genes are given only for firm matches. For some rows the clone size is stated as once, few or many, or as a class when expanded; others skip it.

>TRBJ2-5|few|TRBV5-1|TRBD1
CASSKPTGMQETQYF
TGCGCCAGCAGCAAACCGACAGGGATGCAAGAGACCCAGTACTTC
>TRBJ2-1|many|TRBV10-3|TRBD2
CAISRTSGVTNEQFF
TGTGCCATCAGCCGGACTAGCGGGGTAACCAATGAGCAGTTCTTC
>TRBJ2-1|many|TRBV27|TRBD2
CASLTRGLAGNEQFF
TGTGCCAGCCTAACTAGGGGACTAGCTGGCAATGAGCAGTTCTTC
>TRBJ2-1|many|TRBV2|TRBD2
CASSEARTSRNEQFF
TGTGCCAGCAGTGAAGCGAGGACTAGTCGGAATGAGCAGTTCTTC
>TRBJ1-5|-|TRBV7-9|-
CASSSDLTGTRNQPQHF
TGTGCCAGCAGCTCCGACCTAACAGGGACAAGGAATCAGCCCCAGCATTTT
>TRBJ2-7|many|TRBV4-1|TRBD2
CASSQISGSGEQYF
TGCGCCAGCAGCCAAATTAGCGGGAGTGGCGAGCAGTACTTC
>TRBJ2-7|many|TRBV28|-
CASRGLVLDEQYF
TGTGCCAGCAGAGGGCTGGTCTTAGACGAGCAGTACTTC
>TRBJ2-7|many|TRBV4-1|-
CASSQEKTGTYEQYF
TGCGCCAGCAGCCAAGAGAAGACAGGAACCTACGAGCAGTACTTC
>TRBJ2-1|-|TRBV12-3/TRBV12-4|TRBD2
CASSLSRGAGGNEQFF
TGTGCCAGCAGTTTGAGTCGGGGAGCGGGAGGTAATGAGCAGTTCTTC
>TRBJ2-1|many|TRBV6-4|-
CASSPDRLKEQFF
TGTGCCAGCAGCCCCGACAGACTAAAAGAGCAGTTCTTC
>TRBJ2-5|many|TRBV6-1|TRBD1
CASTSLPGQGAQTQYF
TGTGCCAGCACCTCACTTCCGGGACAGGGGGCTCAGACCCAGTACTTC
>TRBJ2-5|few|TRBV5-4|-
CASSSPGTPRSTQYF
TGTGCCAGCAGCTCTCCCGGGACTCCCCGGTCGACCCAGTACTTC
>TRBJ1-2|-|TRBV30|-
CEWVTNWAHGYTF
TGTGAATGGGTTACCAACTGGGCCCATGGCTACACCTTC
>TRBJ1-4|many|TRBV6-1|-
CASSEALSGYRRNEKLFF
TGTGCCAGCAGTGAAGCTCTCTCGGGTTACAGGAGAAATGAAAAACTGTTTTTT
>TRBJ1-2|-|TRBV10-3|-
CAISEFGRESNYGYTF
TGTGCCATCAGTGAGTTCGGACGGGAATCTAACTATGGCTACACCTTC
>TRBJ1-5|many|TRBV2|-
CASNTAYSNQPQHF
TGTGCCAGCAATACTGCATATAGCAATCAGCCCCAGCATTTT
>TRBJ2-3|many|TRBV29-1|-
CSVGAGKRDTQYF
TGCAGCGTTGGGGCAGGGAAAAGGGATACGCAGTATTTT
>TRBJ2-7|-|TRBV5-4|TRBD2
CASSRTSATTYEQYF
TGTGCCAGCAGCAGGACTAGCGCAACAACCTACGAGCAGTACTTC
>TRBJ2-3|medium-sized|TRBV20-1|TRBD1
CSATSRIGTGSDTQYF
TGCAGTGCTACCTCCCGGATCGGGACAGGATCAGATACGCAGTATTTT
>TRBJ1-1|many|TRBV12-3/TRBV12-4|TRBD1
CASRLTGEGTEAFF
TGTGCCAGCAGACTTACAGGGGAGGGCACTGAAGCTTTCTTT
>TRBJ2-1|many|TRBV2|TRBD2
CASSRLAGTYNEQFF
TGTGCCAGCAGCAGACTAGCGGGCACCTACAATGAGCAGTTCTTC
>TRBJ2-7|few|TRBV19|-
CASSRGRVYEQYF
TGTGCCAGTAGTAGGGGGAGAGTTTACGAGCAGTACTTC
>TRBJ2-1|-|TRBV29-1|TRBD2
CSADAGTSGEGFHEQFF
TGCAGCGCAGACGCCGGGACTAGCGGGGAAGGGTTCCATGAGCAGTTCTTC
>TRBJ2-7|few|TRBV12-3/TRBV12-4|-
CASSLSRDEQYF
TGTGCCAGCAGTTTATCAAGGGACGAGCAGTACTTC
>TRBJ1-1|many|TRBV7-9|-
CASSSTGRNTEAFF
TGTGCCAGCAGCTCGACAGGACGGAACACTGAAGCTTTCTTT
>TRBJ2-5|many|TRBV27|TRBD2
CASSPRGLAGTETQYF
TGTGCCAGCAGTCCCCGTGGACTAGCTGGTACGGAGACCCAGTACTTC
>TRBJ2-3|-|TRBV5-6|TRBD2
CASSFRRLASYTQYF
TGTGCCAGCAGCTTTAGGAGACTAGCGTCCTATACGCAGTATTTT
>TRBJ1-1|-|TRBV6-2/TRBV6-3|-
CASSHPGSNTEAFF
TGTGCCAGCAGTCATCCAGGCTCGAACACTGAGGCTTTCTTT
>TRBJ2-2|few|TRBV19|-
CASKGRLRDGELFF
TGTGCCAGCAAGGGACGGTTACGCGACGGGGAGCTGTTTTTT
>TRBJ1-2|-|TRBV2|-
CASSALYTGSGYTF
TGTGCCAGCAGTGCACTTTATACAGGGAGCGGCTACACCTTT
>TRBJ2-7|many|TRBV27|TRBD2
CASSTSGNTYEQYF
TGTGCCAGCAGCACTAGCGGGAATACCTACGAGCAGTACTTC
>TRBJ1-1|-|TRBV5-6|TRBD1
CASSRGQVNTEAFF
TGTGCCAGCAGCCGAGGACAGGTCAACACTGAAGCTTTCTTT
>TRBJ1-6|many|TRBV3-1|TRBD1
CASSETGSRSPLHF
TGTGCCAGCAGCGAGACAGGGTCCAGGTCACCCCTCCACTTT
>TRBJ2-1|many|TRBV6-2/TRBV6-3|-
CASSYSVAKSSYNEQFF
TGTGCCAGCAGTTACTCCGTAGCGAAAAGCTCCTACAATGAGCAGTTCTTC
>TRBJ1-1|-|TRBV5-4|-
CASSLVPRMNNEAFF
TGTGCCAGCAGCTTGGTTCCCAGAATGAACAATGAAGCTTTCTTT
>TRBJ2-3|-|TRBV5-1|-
CASSLVATTDTKYF
TGCGCCAGCAGCTTGGTGGCTACCACAGATACGAAGTATTTT
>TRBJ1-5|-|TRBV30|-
CAWSVTGSALPQHF
TGTGCCTGGAGTGTAACGGGGTCGGCGCTGCCCCAGCATTTT
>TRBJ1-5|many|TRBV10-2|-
CASSEGGGNQPQHF
TGCGCCAGCAGCGAGGGGGGGGGGAATCAGCCCCAGCATTTT
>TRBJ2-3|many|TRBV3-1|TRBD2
CASSQDETSGRTDTQYF
TGTGCCAGCAGCCAAGATGAAACTAGCGGGCGCACAGATACGCAGTATTTT
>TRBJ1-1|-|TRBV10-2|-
CASEGRTNTEAFF
TGCGCCAGCGAAGGTAGAACGAACACTGAAGCTTTCTTT
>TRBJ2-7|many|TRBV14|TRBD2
CASSQAQRERYEQYF
TGTGCCAGCAGCCAAGCCCAGCGGGAGAGATACGAGCAGTACTTC
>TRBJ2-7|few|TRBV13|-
CASSTRTTYEQYF
TGTGCCAGCAGCACCAGGACTACCTACGAGCAGTACTTC
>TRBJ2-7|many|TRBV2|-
CATTGTYEQYF
TGTGCCACCACAGGTACCTACGAGCAGTACTTC
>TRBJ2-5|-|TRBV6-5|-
CASSLGAAQETQYF
TGTGCCAGCAGTTTAGGGGCAGCACAAGAGACCCAGTACTTC
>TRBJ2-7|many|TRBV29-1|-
CSVGGSYEQYF
TGCAGCGTGGGGGGTTCCTACGAGCAGTACTTC
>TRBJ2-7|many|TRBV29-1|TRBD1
CSGGQAYEQYF
TGCAGCGGGGGACAGGCCTACGAGCAGTACTTC
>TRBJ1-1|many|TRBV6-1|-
CASSRFDRNTEAFF
TGTGCCAGCAGTCGATTCGACAGGAACACTGAAGCTTTCTTT
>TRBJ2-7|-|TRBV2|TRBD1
CASTRDRSSYEQYF
TGTGCCAGTACCCGGGACAGGAGTTCCTACGAGCAGTACTTC
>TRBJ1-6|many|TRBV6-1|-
CATFSQPAGDSPLHF
TGTGCCACTTTTTCCCAACCGGCGGGGGATTCACCCCTCCACTTT
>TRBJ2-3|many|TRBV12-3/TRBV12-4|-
CASSMDTVSTDTQYF
TGTGCCAGCAGTATGGACACAGTTAGCACAGATACGCAGTATTTT
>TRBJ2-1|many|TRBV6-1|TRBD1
CASSSATGVYNEQFF
TGTGCCAGCAGTTCGGCGACAGGGGTTTACAATGAGCAGTTCTTC
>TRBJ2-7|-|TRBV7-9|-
CASSSRGRGYEQYF
TGTGCCAGCAGCTCGCGGGGCAGGGGCTACGAGCAGTACTTC